The clone carrying this T cell receptor (beta chain) appeared a single time. Per the original data handling: Estimation of nucleated cell counts was performed using reference gene primer amplification. Sequencing was performed with immunoSEQ multiplex PCR; in TCRdb, only in-frame clones are kept and a portion is missing. V and J calls and clone size are copied from that table; D and trimming were computed from the DNA. The profile covers approximately 240,000 clones, with 84% appearing a single time and 4% to 6% taken by the ten largest. Germline CDR1 reads LGHDT; CDR2 reads YNNKEL (reference sequence). Germline trimming cut 4 bases from V and 2 bases from J; bases unmatched to any gene: 1. This CDR3 comprises 14 residues. The data are from a study of blood T cell repertoires in COVID-19. On the study more broadly: Italy, Spain and the United States were the sources of the convalescent and acute COVID-19 samples. From T cells, B-cell-depleted T cells, or PBMCs came the material, which was cDNA or gDNA.

The sample comprised peripheral blood. The TCR was taken from an older woman who had recovered from COVID-19. J is TRBJ2-7 and V is TRBV3-1 (or the pseudogene TRBV3-2); 11 bases are shared with TRBD2. CDR3 region: CASSRSGGAYEQYF. CDR3 DNA sequence: TGTGCCAGCAGCCGTAGCGGGGGGGCCTACGAGCAGTACTTC.